These 13 T cell receptor beta chains were all obtained from the same sample, sequenced in a study of blood T cell repertoires in COVID-19. Here immunoSEQ multiplex PCR was the method, and the copy in TCRdb shows in-frame clones only, minus some. Counted here are 110,000 or so clones, around 80% occurring once; the ten biggest clones make up less than 7.5%. The sample comprised peripheral blood. The receptor set was obtained from a man aged 65-85 years with acute or convalescent COVID-19.

The chain combines TRBV4-1 with TRBJ2-2, with D unclear. In germline, CDR1 is MGHRA, CDR2 YSYEKL. The V gene lost 0 bases and the J gene lost 5 bases, with 13 bases spanning the gap. The CDR3 extends over 16 amino acids. This CDR3 reads CASSQESGRWTGELFF. CDR3 nucleotides: TGCGCCAGCAGCCAAGAATCAGGAAGGTGGACCGGGGAGCTGTTTTTT.

This clone was seen only once. J is TRBJ1-5 and V is TRBV19; tentative D call: TRBD1 (5 bases). The CDR3 contains 15 residues. V was trimmed by 1 base and J by 3 bases, leaving 10 bases between them. In germline, CDR1 is LNHDA, CDR2 SQIVND (reference sequence). CDR3 DNA: TGTGCCAGTAGTATAGCCCAGGGACTCAATCAGCCCCAGCATTTT. Translated, it gives CASSIAQGLNQPQHF.

V is TRBV4-3 and J is TRBJ2-3; D may be TRBD2 (6 bases). In germline, CDR1 is LGHNA, CDR2 YSLEER. The CDR3 runs 17 residues. V was cut by 0 bases and J by 0 bases, with 13 bases left in between. CDR3 loop: CASSQDLGGLSTDTQYF. CDR3 DNA sequence: TGCGCCAGCAGCCAAGATCTCGGGGGATTGAGCACAGATACGCAGTATTTT.

The chain uses TRBV12-3 or TRBV12-4 and TRBJ2-3; no definite D call. Trimming took off 2 bases at V and 6 bases at J, with 9 bases between the two ends. CDR3 size: 13 residues. This CDR3 reads CASSLSEIDTQYF. The DNA for the CDR3 is TGTGCCAGCAGTTTATCCGAGATCGATACGCAGTATTTT.

J is TRBJ2-7 and V is TRBV28; the D gene is possibly TRBD2 (6 bases). The CDR3 covers 13 residues. Trimming removed 7 bases from V and 2 bases from J, with 12 bases in between. Germline CDR1 MDHEN, CDR2 SYDVKM. The DNA of the CDR3 is TGTGCCAGCAACCTTGGCGGGACCTACGAGCAGTACTTC. Encoded protein: CASNLGGTYEQYF.

This chain joins TRBV19 and TRBJ2-6, with TRBD1 matching 9 bases. The CDR3 sequence is 13 residues long. V was pared by 9 bases and J by 8 bases, with 5 bases of the junction left unmatched. Germline V lookup: CDR1 LNHDA, CDR2 SQIVND (reference sequence). CDR3 residues: CASTDRGTNVLTF. CDR3 DNA sequence: TGTGCCAGCACCGACAGGGGGACCAACGTCCTGACTTTC.

The chain uses TRBV19 and TRBJ2-1; 9 nucleotides align to TRBD2. Trimming at V came to 5 bases and at J to 4 bases, leaving 6 bases not matched to a gene. Germline values: CDR1 LNHDA, CDR2 SQIVND (reference sequence). This CDR3 comprises 15 residues. CDR3 sequence reads: CASSPGTSSYNEQFF. As DNA, the CDR3 is TGTGCCAGTAGTCCCGGGACTAGCTCATACAATGAGCAGTTCTTC.

The rearrangement joins TRBV27 to TRBJ2-3; TRBD2 matches at 8 bases. The CDR3 runs 15 residues. J was trimmed by 4 bases and V by 2 bases; bases with no gene match: 5. The germline CDR1 and CDR2 sequences are MNHEY and SMNVEV (reference sequence). DNA of the CDR3: TGTGCCAGCAGTTTACGCGGGGGGAGGGCAGATACGCAGTATTTT. This encodes CASSLRGGRADTQYF.

This clone was seen a single time. The chain combines TRBV7-2 with TRBJ2-5; D gene uncertain. The germline V gene has CDR1 SGHTA and CDR2 FQGNSA. V lost 1 base, J lost 4 bases, and 7 bases lay in between. The CDR3 is made up of 13 amino acids. DNA for the CDR3: TGTGCCAGCAGCTTAGGGTCCGGAGAGACCCAGTACTTC. This gives the protein CASSLGSGETQYF. Variable domain in full (rest from reference TRBV7-2 and TRBJ2-5): GAGVSQSPSNKVTEKGKDVELRCDPISGHTALYWYRQSLGQGLEFLIYFQGNSAPDKSGLPSDRFSAERTGGSVSTLTIQRTQQEDSAVYLCASSLGSGETQYFGPGTRLLVL.

This clone was found once. This sequence joins TRBV5-4 and TRBJ2-7, with D uncertain. Germline V lookup: CDR1 SGHNT, CDR2 YYREEE (reference sequence). The CDR3 length is 14 residues. V was cut by 2 bases and J by 4 bases, with 13 bases left in between. For the CDR3, the DNA is TGTGCCAGCAGCTTTCAAAGAGCTAGTTACGAGCAGTACTTC. Its protein is CASSFQRASYEQYF.

The chain has TRBV12-1 and TRBJ2-3; TRBD2, the table's D call, was not compared with the DNA. TRBV12-1 is a known pseudogene. CDR3 length: 14 amino acids. In DNA, the CDR3 is TGTGCCAGCAGCGGACTAGTCAGAACAGATCCGCAGTATTTT. Translating gives CASSGLVRTDPQYF.

The CDR3 DNA sequence: TGTGCCACCAGCCAAGATTATAGAGATACGCAGTATTTT. As protein: CATSQDYRDTQYF. The chain recombines TRBV15 with TRBJ2-3; D is ambiguous. V was pared by 5 bases and J by 5 bases, with 11 bases between. CDR1 and CDR2 (germline): LNHNV, YYDKDF (reference sequence). The CDR3 runs 13 residues.

V gene TRBV4-2 combines with J gene TRBJ2-5, with D maybe TRBD2 (5 bases). Germline lookup yields CDR1 LGHNA and CDR2 YNFKEQ. The CDR3 loop spans 16 amino acids. Trimming pared 1 base from V and 4 bases from J, leaving 16 bases between. The CDR3 nucleotides read TGTGCCAGCAGCCAAGGCAATGGCGGGCAAAGAGAGACCCAGTACTTC. It encodes CASSQGNGGQRETQYF.